The 19 T cell receptor beta chains given below trace back to one sample, sequenced in a study of T cell responses to AZD1222 COVID-19 vaccine (dated by TCRdb to about 2021). What this sample's time point label stands for: about 28 days (+/-7) after the second vaccine dose. The treatment or condition label for this specimen denotes: meningococcal conjugate vaccine given as trial control. Library generation was performed with the immunoSEQ multiplex PCR assay. TCRdb limited this immuneACCESS table to in-frame rearrangements with V and J called. A share of clones is missing; checked studies link under half to unresolved V genes, and the rest is unexplained. Across this sample there are approximately 100,000 clones, with around nine tenths seen only once. The top ten constitute around 3.3% of the sample. The specimen comprised peripheral blood, sampled 28 days after the second dose of the MenACWY control vaccine. These TCRs come from an adult who received the MenACWY meningococcal vaccine as a control.

The chain carries TRBV12-5 and TRBJ2-7; D possibly corresponds to TRBD2 (7 bases). The V end was cut by 5 bases, the J end by 5 bases, with 16 bases between. CDR1 and CDR2 from the germline V gene are LGHNT and FRNRAP. The length of the CDR3 is 14 residues. CDR3 amino acids: CASGTRGGGHEQYF. CDR3 DNA sequence: TGTGCTAGTGGTACCCGGGGAGGGGGACACGAGCAGTACTTC.

This clone was recorded a few times. V usage is TRBV27 and J usage is TRBJ2-3, with 8 positions matching TRBD1. The CDR3 extends over 14 amino acids. In germline, CDR1 is MNHEY, CDR2 SMNVEV (reference sequence). Germline trimming cut 6 bases from V and 2 bases from J; bases unmatched to any gene: 4. The CDR3 DNA reads as TGTGCCAGCAGCTGGACAGGGATCACAGATACGCAGTATTTT. This codes for CASSWTGITDTQYF.

The rearrangement uses TRBV28 and TRBJ2-1; TRBD2 might be the D (6 bases). This CDR3 has 16 residues. CDR1 and CDR2 from the germline V gene are MDHEN and SYDVKM. V gave up 2 bases and J gave up 0 bases, with 11 bases separating them. CDR3 loop: CASSLGLANSYNEQFF. DNA of the CDR3: TGTGCCAGCAGTTTAGGCCTAGCGAACTCCTACAATGAGCAGTTCTTC.

The V call is TRBV14, the J call TRBJ2-1; D gene unclear. Germline V gives CDR1 SGHDN, CDR2 FVKESK. The CDR3 has 14 amino acids. V lost 0 bases to trimming and J lost 6 bases, with 9 bases between them. The CDR3 sequence: CASSQDLRGNEQFF. The CDR3 nucleotides read TGTGCCAGCAGCCAAGATTTGCGCGGCAATGAGCAGTTCTTC.

In its sample, this clone was seen a few times. The V gene is TRBV5-1, the J gene TRBJ2-7, with D tentatively TRBD1 (7 bases). CDR3 length: 17 amino acids. CDR1 is SGHRS and CDR2 is YFSETQ in the germline V gene. The V and J ends lost 2 bases and 3 bases respectively, with 21 bases between them. The CDR3 sequence: CASSLDREDGIGYEQYF. The CDR3 DNA reads as TGCGCCAGCAGCTTAGACAGGGAGGATGGTATCGGCTACGAGCAGTACTTC.

The V gene is TRBV10-1, the J gene TRBJ2-7; TRBD1 matches at 7 bases. This CDR3 is 12 amino acids long. V lost 9 bases to trimming and J lost 2 bases; unmatched junction nucleotides: 4. Germline-derived CDR1 and CDR2 are WNHNN and SYGVQD (reference sequence). The CDR3 loop reads CARTTGAYEQYF. In nucleotides, the CDR3 is TGCGCCAGAACCACAGGGGCCTACGAGCAGTACTTC.

This chain connects TRBV13 to TRBJ2-7; 7 bases are a match to TRBD1. This CDR3 is 17 amino acids long. Germline CDR1 reads PRHDT; CDR2 reads FYEKMQ (reference sequence). Germline trimming cut 1 base from V and 2 bases from J; bases unmatched to any gene: 11. The DNA for the CDR3 is TGTGCCAGCAGCTTAGTTCTTGGGACAGACGACCCCTACGAGCAGTACTTC. Its protein product is CASSLVLGTDDPYEQYF.

The V gene is TRBV5-5, the J gene TRBJ1-3; 9 bases line up with TRBD1. Per the germline V gene, CDR1 is SGHKS and CDR2 is YYEKEE (reference sequence). This CDR3 is built from 14 residues. V lost 2 bases and J lost 4; bases outside the gene matches: 1. The CDR3 loop is CASSFGTGGNTIYF. The CDR3 DNA is TGTGCCAGCAGCTTTGGGACAGGGGGAAACACCATATATTTT.

This chain joins TRBV7-3 and TRBJ2-1, with D maybe TRBD1 (6 bases). The CDR3 has 14 residues. Germline values: CDR1 SGHTA, CDR2 FQGTGA. Trimming removed 1 base at V and 4 bases at J, with 8 bases between. The DNA for the CDR3 is TGTGCCAGCAGCTTAAATCAGGGGTACAATGAGCAGTTCTTC. Its translation is CASSLNQGYNEQFF. The variable domain in full, completed from reference TRBV7-3 and TRBJ2-1, reads GAGVSQTPSNKVTEKGKYVELRCDPISGHTALYWYRQSLGQGPEFLIYFQGTGAADDSGLPNDRFFAVRPEGSVSTLKIQRTERGDSAVYLCASSLNQGYNEQFFGPGTRLTVL.

As concerns this clone: Within the sample, other DNA sequences also encode this same CDR3. The rearrangement uses TRBV2 and TRBJ1-2, with D perhaps TRBD1 (5 bases). Trimming stripped 1 base from V and 8 bases from J, with 14 bases between. CDR3 length equals 14 residues. Per the germline V gene, CDR1 is SNHLY and CDR2 is FYNNEI. This chain's CDR3 is CASSEGRDRAGYTF. In DNA form, the CDR3 reads TGTGCCAGCAGTGAAGGAAGGGACCGCGCGGGCTACACCTTC.

This clone has only a few counts. Other DNA sequences from this sample encode an identical CDR3 as well. The J gene is TRBJ2-3, the V gene TRBV18; D is unresolved. Germline V lookup: CDR1 KGHSH, CDR2 LQKENI. This CDR3 region has 12 residues. V gave up 3 bases and J gave up 0 bases, with 1 base separating them. The CDR3 nucleotides are TGTGCCAGCTCACCTAGCACAGATACGCAGTATTTT. This sequence encodes CASSPSTDTQYF.

CDR3 sequence reads: CASRIAVYEQYF. The CDR3 DNA sequence: TGTGCCAGCAGAATAGCGGTCTACGAGCAGTACTTC. This chain connects TRBV2 to TRBJ2-7, with a possible D match to TRBD2 (6 bases). V was trimmed by 6 bases and J by 3 bases, leaving 9 bases between them. The CDR3 runs to 12 residues. Germline V gives CDR1 SNHLY, CDR2 FYNNEI.

The V and J genes are TRBV7-9 and TRBJ1-1; no firm D call. V shed 7 bases and J shed 3 bases, with 18 bases lying between them. The V gene's germline CDR1 is SEHNR and CDR2 FQNEAQ (reference sequence). The CDR3 totals 15 residues. CDR3 sequence (DNA): TGTGCCAGCACCTCTTCCTCCCTGAGAGACACTGAAGCTTTCTTT. Translation: CASTSSSLRDTEAFF.

The chain recombines TRBV6-5 with TRBJ1-4; 7 bases line up with TRBD1. The V segment lost 0 bases and the J segment 8 bases; nucleotides outside the gene matches: 6. The length of the CDR3 is 15 residues. Germline CDR1 and CDR2: MNHEY and SVGAGI. CDR3 DNA: TGTGCCAGCAGTTACTCGGCAGGGGGTTGGGAAAAACTGTTTTTT. Translation gives CASSYSAGGWEKLFF.

V usage is TRBV19 and J usage is TRBJ2-2, with a tentative D call TRBD1 (7 bases). This CDR3 contains 17 residues. The V and J ends lost 0 bases and 5 bases respectively, with 16 bases between them. CDR1 LNHDA and CDR2 SQIVND come from the germline V gene (reference sequence). CDR3 nucleotides: TGTGCCAGTAGTATAGATTTAGGGGGCGGAGGGACCGGGGAGCTGTTTTTT. It translates to CASSIDLGGGGTGELFF.

V and J are TRBV7-2 and TRBJ1-2; no reliable D call. Trimming took off 2 bases at V and 2 bases at J, with 15 bases between the two ends. This CDR3 spans 16 amino acids. Per germline, CDR1 SGHTA and CDR2 FQGNSA. The CDR3 loop is CASSLTSGKQNYGYTF. Here the CDR3 DNA reads TGTGCCAGCAGCTTAACTTCCGGGAAACAGAACTATGGCTACACCTTC.

This chain connects TRBV7-2 to TRBJ1-2; TRBD1 agrees at 9 bases. J was trimmed by 7 bases and V by 1 base; bases with no gene match: 4. Germline V gene sequence: CDR1 SGHTA, CDR2 FQGNSA. CDR3 length: 14 amino acids. The DNA for the CDR3 is TGTGCCAGCAGCTTAGGACAGGGGGTAGGTGGCTACACCTTC. It yields the protein CASSLGQGVGGYTF.

V usage is TRBV4-1 and J usage is TRBJ2-6; TRBD1 matches at 8 bases. The CDR3 spans 18 residues. V lost 4 bases, J lost 0 bases, and 8 bases stayed unmatched. The germline gives CDR1 MGHRA, CDR2 YSYEKL. Here the CDR3 reads CASSPTGALSSGANVLTF. CDR3 DNA sequence: TGCGCCAGCAGCCCGACAGGGGCCCTCTCCTCTGGGGCCAACGTCCTGACTTTC.

The rearrangement uses TRBV19 and TRBJ2-2; no clear D gene. V gave up 5 bases and J gave up 5 bases, with 18 bases separating them. Germline lookup yields CDR1 LNHDA and CDR2 SQIVND (reference sequence). There are 16 residues in the CDR3. The CDR3 nucleotides read TGTGCCAGTAGTCCTGTTTTGGACCAATCAACCGGGGAGCTGTTTTTT. Protein: CASSPVLDQSTGELFF.